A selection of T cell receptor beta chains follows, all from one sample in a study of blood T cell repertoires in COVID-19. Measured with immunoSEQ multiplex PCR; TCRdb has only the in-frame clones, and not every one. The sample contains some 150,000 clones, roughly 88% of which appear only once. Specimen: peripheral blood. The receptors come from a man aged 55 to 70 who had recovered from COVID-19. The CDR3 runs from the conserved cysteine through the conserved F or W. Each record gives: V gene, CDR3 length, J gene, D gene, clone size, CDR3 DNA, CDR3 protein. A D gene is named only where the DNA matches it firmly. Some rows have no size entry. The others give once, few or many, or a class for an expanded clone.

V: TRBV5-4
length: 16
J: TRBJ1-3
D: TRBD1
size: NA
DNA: TGTGCCAGCAGCCTTTGGACAGGCCGCTCTGGAAACACCATATATTTT
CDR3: CASSLWTGRSGNTIYF

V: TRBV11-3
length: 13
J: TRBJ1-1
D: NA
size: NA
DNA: TGTGCCAGCAGTCTTCAGGGTAACACTGAAGCTTTCTTT
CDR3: CASSLQGNTEAFF

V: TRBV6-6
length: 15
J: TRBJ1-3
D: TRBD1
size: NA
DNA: TGTGCCAGCAGGGGGGGACAGGCCTCTGGAAACACCATATATTTT
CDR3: CASRGGQASGNTIYF

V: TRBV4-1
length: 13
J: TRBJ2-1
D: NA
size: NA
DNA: TGCGCCAGCAGCCAGACTAGATACAATGAGCAGTTCTTC
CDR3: CASSQTRYNEQFF

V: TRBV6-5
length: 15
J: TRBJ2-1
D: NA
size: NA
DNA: TGTGCCAGCAGTTACTCTCGACAGACTTATAATGAGCAGTTCTTC
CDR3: CASSYSRQTYNEQFF

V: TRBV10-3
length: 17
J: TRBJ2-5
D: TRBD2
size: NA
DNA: TGTGCCATCAAAGCCCCTACCAGCGGGGGAGGGGGGGAGACCCAGTACTTC
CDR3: CAIKAPTSGGGGETQYF

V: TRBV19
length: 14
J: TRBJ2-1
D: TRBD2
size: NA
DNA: TGTGCCAGTAGTATAGCGGGGGGGCAAGATGAGCAGTTCTTC
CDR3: CASSIAGGQDEQFF

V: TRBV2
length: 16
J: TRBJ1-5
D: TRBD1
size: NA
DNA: TGTGCCAGCAGTGGGGTAGGGGGCGCGAGCAATCAGCCCCAGCATTTT
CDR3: CASSGVGGASNQPQHF

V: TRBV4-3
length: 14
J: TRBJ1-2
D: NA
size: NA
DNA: TGCGCCAGCAGCCGCGGGGACGGTAGCTATGGCTACACCTTC
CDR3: CASSRGDGSYGYTF

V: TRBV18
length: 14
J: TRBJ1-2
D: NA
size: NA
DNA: TGTGCCAGCTCAATCGTCAGGGGAACGGCTGGCTACACCTTC
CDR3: CASSIVRGTAGYTF

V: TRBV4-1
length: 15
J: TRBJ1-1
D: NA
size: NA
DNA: TGCGCCAGCAGCCAAGAAAGGGGGGGCCTCCTTGAAGCTTTCTTT
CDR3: CASSQERGGLLEAFF

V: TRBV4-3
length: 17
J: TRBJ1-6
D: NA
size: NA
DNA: TGCGCCAGCAGCCAAAATACGCCTGCCCCAGTCAATTCACCCCTCCACTTT
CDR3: CASSQNTPAPVNSPLHF

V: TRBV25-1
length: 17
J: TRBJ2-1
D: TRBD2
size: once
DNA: TGTGCCAGCAGTGAAACCCGGGGGGTAATGGCCTACAATGAGCAGTTCTTC
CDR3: CASSETRGVMAYNEQFF

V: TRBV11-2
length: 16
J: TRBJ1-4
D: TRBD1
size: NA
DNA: TGTGCCAGCAGCTTTGACAGGGGGCACCCCAATGAAAAACTGTTTTTT
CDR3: CASSFDRGHPNEKLFF

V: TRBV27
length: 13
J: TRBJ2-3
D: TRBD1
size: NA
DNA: TGTGCCAGCAGAGGGACAGGGCGAGATACGCAGTATTTT
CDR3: CASRGTGRDTQYF

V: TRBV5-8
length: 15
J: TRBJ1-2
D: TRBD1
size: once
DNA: TGTGCCAGCAACCATTGGGACAGGGGGGTGGGCGGCTACACCTTC
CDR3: CASNHWDRGVGGYTF

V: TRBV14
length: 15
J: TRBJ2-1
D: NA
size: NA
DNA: TGTGCCAGCAGCCAGATTGGGACACGGGACAATGAGCAGTTCTTC
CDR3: CASSQIGTRDNEQFF